This T cell receptor (beta chain) was retrieved from a study of blood T cell repertoires in COVID-19 (dated by TCRdb to 2020 to 2022). Background for the entire study: Samples covering the acute and convalescent phases of COVID-19 were provided by collaborators in the United States, Italy and Spain. Sample metadata almost always included a de-identified subject ID, COVID-19 status, age in years and sex. Deeply sampled blood TCRbeta repertoires from subjects exposed to, actively infected with, or recovered from COVID-19 were included in the dataset. The repertoires were released in a freely available public database intended as a resource for research on the immune response to SARS-CoV-2. Samples came from the ongoing ImmuneRACE study (first 160 participants) plus 1,254 subjects from 6 global collaborators. The prospective study material was composed of cDNA or gDNA derived from T cells, B-cell-depleted T cells, or PBMCs. Where available, HLA class I and class II types were obtained from metadata supplied by the sample provider rather than from assay-based typing.

For this chain, trimming is 5 bases at the V end and 4 bases at the J end, and the number of junction bases without a gene match is 5. The CDR3 runs 15 amino acids, cysteine and phenylalanine included. The read is trimmed to its CDR3 DNA, 45 bases read in frame from base 1. The germline V gene (reference sequence) specifies SEHNR as CDR1 and FQNEAQ as CDR2. The collaborating institutions used their own protocols to collect whole blood in K2EDTA tubes. For TCRbeta analysis, collaborator samples were shipped as frozen whole blood, as isolated PBMCs, or as DNA extracted from either sample type. Regarding this clone: The target of this receptor is not known. The input lacks base qualities; no much larger clone sits a single base away.

TCRbeta CDR3 regions were amplified from genomic DNA using the immunoSEQ Assay, a bias-controlled multiplex PCR. Concerning the study's data processing: The number of nucleated cells in each sample was estimated by amplification of reference gene primers within the assay. To quantify the absolute abundance of each unique TCRbeta CDR3 rearrangement, sequence reads were collapsed and filtered. For each sample, productive Simpson clonality was calculated as the square root of Simpson's diversity index over productive rearrangements. Here the immuneACCESS table is served through TCRdb, limited to in-frame sequences with V and J called. Missing clones are a known gap in these copies; in checked studies unresolved V genes cover under half, and the rest lacks a known reason. V, J and clone size reflect that table, while D and trimming were determined from the DNA. The table for this sample lists some 150,000 clones; approximately 90% of them were counted only once. Jointly, the top ten make up roughly 3.3% of the sample.

What the study reported, not specific to this receptor: The amount of clinical and demographic metadata varied by source and participant and was provided uncurated.

The receptor chain draws on TRBV7-9 and TRBJ2-6; 7 bases in between match TRBD1. This receptor was identified in a man between 18 and 29 years old with active or convalescent COVID-19. The specimen was peripheral blood. The nucleotides are TGTGCCAGCAGCGCTGTGACAGGGGGGGCCAACGTCCTGACTTTC. Translated, this is CASSAVTGGANVLTF.